These 22 T cell receptor beta chains share one sample of origin, sequenced in a study of CD8 T cells in Susac syndrome. RNA was extracted with the RNeasy kit, and a quantity of 0.5 to 1 ug was reverse transcribed using random hexamers. MiXCR, run by TCRdb on the immunoSEQ multiplex PCR reads, gives a single entry per CDR3 protein. This sample yields 300,000 to 350,000 distinct CDR3 sequences, of which 92% are seen a single time; approximately 0.065% belongs to the top ten. Specimen: CD4+ T cells from PBMCs. All receptors derive from a human donor with multiple sclerosis.

J is TRBJ1-4 and V is TRBV5-1, with a weak D call TRBD1 (5 bases). CDR1 is SGHRS, CDR2 YFSETQ, per germline. The CDR3 spans 14 residues. Deletions cut 4 bases from V and 7 bases from J, with 14 bases between. The CDR3 loop is CASSDSATPEKLFF. CDR3 bases: TGCGCCAGCAGCGACAGTGCTACCCCTGAAAAACTGTTTTTT.

This chain joins TRBV5-1 and TRBJ2-5; TRBD2 aligns across 7 bases. Trimming cost V 5 bases and J 9 bases; bases outside gene matches: 13. This CDR3 spans 14 amino acids. Germline CDR1 is SGHRS and CDR2 is YFSETQ. In DNA, the CDR3 is TGCGCCAGCAGGGGAATGAGCGGGATGGAGGCCCAGTACTTC. Amino acids: CASRGMSGMEAQYF.

In its sample, this clonotype was seen a few times. The chain carries TRBV30 and TRBJ2-7, with TRBD1 as a possible D gene (6 bases). The CDR3 is 14 amino acids. V gave up 0 bases and J gave up 5 bases, with 14 bases separating them. The germline gives CDR1 GTSNPN, CDR2 SVGIG (reference sequence). This CDR3 is CAWSVGGYGDEQYF. The CDR3 coding sequence is TGTGCCTGGAGTGTAGGGGGATATGGGGACGAGCAGTACTTC.

The chain carries TRBV5-1 and TRBJ1-1; TRBD1 is a possible D gene (5 bases). This CDR3 spans 15 amino acids. Germline V lookup: CDR1 SGHRS, CDR2 YFSETQ. V was clipped by 6 bases and J by 5 bases, with 20 bases between them. CDR3 region: CASKVGPGWVTEAFF. CDR3 in DNA: TGCGCCAGCAAGGTCGGGCCAGGGTGGGTAACTGAAGCTTTCTTT.

This clonotype was seen just once. V and J are TRBV11-2 and TRBJ1-2; unclear D gene. The CDR3 spans 13 residues. Trimming left V 7 bases short and J 5 bases short, with 14 bases between. In germline, CDR1 is SGHAT, CDR2 FQNNGV. As DNA, the CDR3 is TGTGCCAGCACCCGAACGAGAGATTATGGCTACACCTTC. Protein product: CASTRTRDYGYTF.

The chain links TRBV19 to TRBJ2-4; D assignment may be TRBD1 or TRBD2 (7 bases each). The CDR3 loop spans 13 amino acids. Germline V CDR1 and CDR2: LNHDA, SQIVND (reference sequence). V shed 5 bases and J shed 8 bases, with 13 bases lying between them. The CDR3 sequence is CASSVPGGDIQYF. In nucleotides, the CDR3 is TGTGCCAGTAGTGTCCCAGGGGGGGACATTCAGTACTTC.

The sample holds a few counts of this clonotype. V is TRBV9 and J is TRBJ2-7; the D gene is possibly TRBD1 (5 bases). The CDR3 is made up of 13 amino acids. Germline V gene lookup returns CDR1 SGDLS and CDR2 YYNGEE. V was shortened by 8 bases and J by 1 base, with 13 bases between the two germline ends. The CDR3: CASSTAPSYEQYF. The CDR3 coding sequence is TGTGCCAGTTCGACAGCCCCGTCCTACGAGCAGTACTTC.

The chain recombines TRBV5-1 with TRBJ2-7, with D tentatively TRBD2 (6 bases). Germline values: CDR1 SGHRS, CDR2 YFSETQ. The V end was cut by 4 bases, the J end by 3 bases, with 20 bases between. This CDR3 spans 16 amino acids. The CDR3: CASSAGGAGKHYEQYF. In DNA form, the CDR3 reads TGCGCCAGCAGCGCCGGCGGGGCAGGGAAACACTACGAGCAGTACTTC.

The chain recombines TRBV27 with TRBJ2-7; 7 bases are a match to TRBD1. Trimming cost V 7 bases and J 2 bases; bases outside gene matches: 8. The CDR3 totals 14 residues. Germline V lookup: CDR1 MNHEY, CDR2 SMNVEV (reference sequence). The CDR3 DNA reads as TGTGCCAGCACCTCCACAGGGGTTCCCTACGAGCAGTACTTC. This codes for CASTSTGVPYEQYF.

This chain connects TRBV7-2 to TRBJ2-1; 7 nucleotides match TRBD2. Germline loops: CDR1 SGHTA, CDR2 FQGNSA. There are 15 residues in the CDR3. Unmatched junction bases numbered 6, after V lost 3 bases and J lost 4 bases. The CDR3 protein is CASSLTREWYNEQFF. CDR3 DNA sequence: TGTGCCAGCAGCTTGACGCGGGAGTGGTACAATGAGCAGTTCTTC.

The chain employs TRBV30 and TRBJ1-1, with a tentative D call TRBD1 (5 bases). CDR3 size: 12 residues. Germline V gives CDR1 GTSNPN, CDR2 SVGIG (reference sequence). The V and J ends lost 2 bases and 4 bases respectively, with 8 bases between them. Written as DNA, the CDR3 is TGTGCCTGGAGTAGGGGAGGCACTGAAGCTTTCTTT. Protein product: CAWSRGGTEAFF.

The chain carries TRBV7-9 and TRBJ1-5; the match to TRBD1 covers 9 bases. J was trimmed by 2 bases and V by 5 bases; bases with no gene match: 7. The CDR3 extends over 16 amino acids. Germline V gives CDR1 SEHNR, CDR2 FQNEAQ (reference sequence). The CDR3 reads CASSQQGAQGNQPQHF. The CDR3 nucleotides are TGTGCCAGCAGCCAACAGGGGGCGCAGGGCAATCAGCCCCAGCATTTT.

The rearrangement joins TRBV6-2 or TRBV6-3 to TRBJ2-5; D perhaps matches TRBD1 (8 bases). This CDR3 spans 18 amino acids. V was trimmed by 6 bases and J by 1 base, leaving 24 bases between them. Germline values: CDR1 MNHEY, CDR2 SVGEGT. Written as DNA, the CDR3 is TGTGCCAGCAGCCCGAGGGACAGGCCCTGGGAGGGCCAAGAGACCCAGTACTTC. Translating it yields CASSPRDRPWEGQETQYF.

A single count supports this clonotype. This chain joins TRBV7-3 and TRBJ2-5; D is unresolved. The CDR3 length is 13 residues. Trimming pared 5 bases from V and 4 bases from J, leaving 11 bases between. CDR1 and CDR2 (germline): SGHTA, FQGTGA. The CDR3 DNA follows: TGTGCCAGCAGCCTACAGCCAGGAGAGACCCAGTACTTC. This codes for CASSLQPGETQYF.

V is TRBV27 and J is TRBJ1-1, with TRBD1 identical over 7 bases. This CDR3 spans 15 amino acids. Germline V CDR1 and CDR2: MNHEY, SMNVEV (reference sequence). The trim removed 4 bases at V and 2 bases at J, leaving 7 bases unmatched. Here the CDR3 reads CASSSPTGLNTEAFF. DNA for the CDR3: TGTGCCAGCAGTTCCCCGACAGGGCTCAACACTGAAGCTTTCTTT.

J is TRBJ1-5 and V is TRBV10-3, with TRBD1 as a possible D gene (6 bases). CDR1 is ENHRY and CDR2 is SYGVKD in the germline V gene. Trimming stripped 0 bases from V and 6 bases from J, with 9 bases between. This CDR3 comprises 14 residues. In DNA form, the CDR3 reads TGTGCCATCAGTGAGTCGGGGGGCGGTCAGCCCCAGCATTTT. The encoded protein is CAISESGGGQPQHF.

On this clonotype itself: The junction does not match germline at one end; this may be a read error. The chain recombines TRBV7-7 with TRBJ2-3; possibly TRBD1 or TRBD2 for D (5 bases each). Germline V CDR1 and CDR2: SSHAT, FNYEAQ (reference sequence). This CDR3 is built from 16 residues. CDR3 region: CASSLGSGAGIDTQYF. In nucleotides, the CDR3 is TGTGCTAGCAGCTTAGGTTCCGGGGCCGGCATAGATACGCAGTATTTT.

V is TRBV5-1 and J is TRBJ2-7; TRBD1 is a possible D gene (7 bases). V shed 3 bases and J shed 4 bases, with 29 bases lying between them. This CDR3 comprises 19 residues. Looked up from germline, CDR1 is SGHRS and CDR2 is YFSETQ. In DNA form, the CDR3 reads TGCGCCAGCAGCTCGGGACAAACGGGCGGGACAGCCAATTATTACGAGCAGTACTTC. It codes for CASSSGQTGGTANYYEQYF.

CDR3 sequence (DNA): TGCAGCGCCATATTAGGCAGCAGCTCCTACGAGCAGTACTTC. It is translated as CSAILGSSSYEQYF. The chain employs TRBV29-1 and TRBJ2-7; the D is unclear. CDR1 and CDR2 (germline): SQVTM, ANQGSEA. The CDR3 runs to 14 residues. Between the trimmed V and J ends, which lost 7 bases and 0 bases, there was a span of 16 bases.

With respect to this clonotype: The junction and the germline gene differ at one end; a read error may be behind it. V gene TRBV7-2 combines with J gene TRBJ2-1; 10 positions match TRBD2. The CDR3 has 15 residues. Germline-derived CDR1 and CDR2 are SGHTA and FQGNSA. CDR3 amino acids: CASSLAGVKHNEQFF. CDR3 DNA sequence: TGTGCCAGCAGCCTAGCGGGAGTTAAGCACAATGAGCAGTTCTTC.

The chain is built from TRBV30 and TRBJ1-2; D is uncertain. V lost 2 bases and J 0 bases, leaving 10 bases between the germline ends. The CDR3 has 14 residues. CDR1 is GTSNPN, CDR2 SVGIG, per germline (reference sequence). CDR3 sequence: CAWSPLGANYGYTF. The CDR3 nucleotides read TGTGCCTGGAGTCCTTTGGGAGCTAACTATGGCTACACCTTC.

This clonotype was seen a single time. The chain employs TRBV11-3 and TRBJ2-3; 8 bases are shared with TRBD2. CDR1 and CDR2 (germline): SGHNT, YENEEA. This CDR3 is built from 13 residues. V lost 5 bases to trimming and J lost 5 bases; unmatched junction nucleotides: 3. CDR3 nucleotides: TGTGCCAGCAGCACGGGAGGGCGAGATACGCAGTATTTT. It encodes CASSTGGRDTQYF.